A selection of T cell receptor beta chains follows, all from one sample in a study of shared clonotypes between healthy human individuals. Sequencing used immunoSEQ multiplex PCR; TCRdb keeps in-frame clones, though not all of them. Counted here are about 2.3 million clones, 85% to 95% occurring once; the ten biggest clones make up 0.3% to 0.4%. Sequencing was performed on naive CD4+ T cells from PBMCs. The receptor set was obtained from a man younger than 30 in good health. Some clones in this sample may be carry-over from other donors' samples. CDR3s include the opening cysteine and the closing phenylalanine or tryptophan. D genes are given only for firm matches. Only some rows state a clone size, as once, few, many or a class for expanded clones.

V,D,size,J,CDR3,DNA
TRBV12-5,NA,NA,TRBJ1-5,CASGFTNQPQHF,TGTGCTAGTGGCTTCACAAATCAGCCCCAGCATTTT
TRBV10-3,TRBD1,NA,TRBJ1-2,CAISVTGASYGYTF,TGTGCCATCAGTGTGACAGGGGCTAGCTATGGCTACACCTTC
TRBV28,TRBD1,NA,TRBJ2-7,CASSTGTVSYEQYF,TGTGCCAGCAGTACCGGGACAGTGTCTTACGAGCAGTACTTC
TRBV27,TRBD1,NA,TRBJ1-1,CASSIRTGPGTEAFF,TGTGCCAGCAGTATTCGGACAGGGCCGGGGACTGAAGCTTTCTTT
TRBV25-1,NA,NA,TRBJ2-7,CASSSPWSYEQYF,TGTGCCAGCAGTAGTCCCTGGTCCTACGAGCAGTACTTC
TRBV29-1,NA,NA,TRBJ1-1,CSPGRENTEAFF,TGCAGCCCTGGGAGAGAGAACACTGAAGCTTTCTTT
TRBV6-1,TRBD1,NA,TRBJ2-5,CASRRQGQETQYF,TGTGCCAGCAGGAGACAGGGACAAGAGACCCAGTACTTC
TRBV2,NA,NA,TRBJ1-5,CASSELRSGPQHF,TGTGCCAGCAGTGAGTTACGGTCCGGGCCCCAGCATTTT
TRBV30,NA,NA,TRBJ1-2,CAWSVSAGFGYTF,TGTGCCTGGAGTGTAAGTGCGGGGTTTGGCTACACCTTC
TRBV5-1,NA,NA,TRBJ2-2,CASSTDGGELFF,TGCGCCAGCAGCACGGACGGCGGGGAGCTGTTTTTT
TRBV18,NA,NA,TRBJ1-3,CASSPARANGNTIYF,TGTGCCAGCTCACCCGCCCGGGCGAACGGAAACACCATATATTTT
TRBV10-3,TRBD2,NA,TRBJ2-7,CAISVAGVVHEQYF,TGTGCCATCAGCGTAGCGGGAGTAGTCCACGAGCAGTACTTC
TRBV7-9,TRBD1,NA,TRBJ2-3,CASSLALRQGLPDTQYF,TGTGCCAGCAGCTTAGCGCTAAGACAGGGTTTGCCAGATACGCAGTATTTT
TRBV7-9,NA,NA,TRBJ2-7,CASSFISSKGQYF,TGTGCCAGCAGCTTTATATCTTCGAAAGGGCAGTACTTC
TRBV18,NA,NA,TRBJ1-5,CASSPAAPNQPQHF,TGTGCCAGCTCACCAGCAGCTCCAAATCAGCCCCAGCATTTT
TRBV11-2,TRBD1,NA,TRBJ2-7,CASAGQAFNEQYF,TGTGCCAGCGCGGGACAGGCATTCAACGAGCAGTACTTC
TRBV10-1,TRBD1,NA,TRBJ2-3,CASSPGGWSDTQYF,TGCGCCAGCAGTCCAGGGGGTTGGTCAGATACGCAGTATTTT
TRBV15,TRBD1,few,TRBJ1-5,CATSRAGTGATQPQHF,TGTGCCACCAGCAGAGCGGGGACAGGGGCGACTCAGCCCCAGCATTTT
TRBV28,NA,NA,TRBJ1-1,CASSPPQGHTEAFF,TGTGCCAGCAGTCCTCCGCAGGGGCACACTGAAGCTTTCTTT
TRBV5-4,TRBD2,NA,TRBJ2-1,CASSQRGSSYNEQFF,TGTGCCAGCAGCCAGCGGGGGAGCTCCTACAATGAGCAGTTCTTC
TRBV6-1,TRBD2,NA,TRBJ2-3,CASSGSSGRAVGTDTQYF,TGTGCCAGCAGTGGATCTAGCGGGAGGGCCGTCGGCACAGATACGCAGTATTTT
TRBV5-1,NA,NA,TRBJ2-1,CASSFPGAGNEQFF,TGCGCCAGCAGCTTTCCGGGGGCCGGGAATGAGCAGTTCTTC
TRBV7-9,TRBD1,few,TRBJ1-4,CASSLGTDHEKLFF,TGTGCCAGCAGCTTGGGGACAGACCATGAAAAACTGTTTTTT
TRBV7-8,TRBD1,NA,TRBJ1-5,CASSYAGQSNQPQHF,TGTGCCAGCAGCTACGCGGGACAGAGCAATCAGCCCCAGCATTTT
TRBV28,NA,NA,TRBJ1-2,CASKQANYGYTF,TGTGCCAGCAAACAAGCTAACTATGGCTACACCTTC
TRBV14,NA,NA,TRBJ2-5,CASSHRVRKTQYF,TGTGCCAGCAGCCACAGGGTTCGGAAGACCCAGTACTTC
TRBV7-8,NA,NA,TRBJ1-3,CASSLGIGNTIYF,TGTGCCAGCAGCTTAGGAATCGGAAACACCATATATTTT
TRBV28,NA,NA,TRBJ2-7,CASSPRDWSSYEQYF,TGTGCCAGCAGTCCCCGGGACTGGAGCTCCTACGAGCAGTACTTC
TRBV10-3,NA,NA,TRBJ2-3,CAISVSGLTDTQYF,TGTGCCATCAGTGTTAGCGGACTCACAGATACGCAGTATTTT
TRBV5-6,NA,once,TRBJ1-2,CASSLRRGANYGYTF,TGTGCCAGCAGCTTGCGACGAGGGGCTAACTATGGCTACACCTTC
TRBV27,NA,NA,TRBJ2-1,CASSPVVWGSSYNEQFF,TGTGCCAGCAGCCCTGTTGTTTGGGGTAGCTCCTACAATGAGCAGTTCTTC
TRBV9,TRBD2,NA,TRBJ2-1,CASSAPDTSGRANEQFF,TGTGCCAGCAGCGCGCCCGACACTAGCGGGAGGGCCAATGAGCAGTTCTTC
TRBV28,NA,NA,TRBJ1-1,CASSLSSSLEAFF,TGTGCCAGCAGTTTATCATCCAGCCTTGAAGCTTTCTTT
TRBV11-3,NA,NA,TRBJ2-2,CASSPQGSGTGELFF,TGTGCCAGCAGCCCACAGGGTTCGGGCACCGGGGAGCTGTTTTTT
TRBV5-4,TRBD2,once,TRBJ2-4,CASTSVAGGAKNIQYF,TGTGCCAGCACCTCGGTAGCGGGGGGGGCCAAAAACATTCAGTACTTC
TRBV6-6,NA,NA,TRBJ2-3,CASTGQSTDTQYF,TGTGCCAGCACTGGGCAGAGCACAGATACGCAGTATTTT
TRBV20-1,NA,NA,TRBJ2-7,CSASDSYEQYF,TGCAGTGCCAGTGACAGCTACGAGCAGTACTTC